The clone carrying this T cell receptor beta chain was found many times. This entry is derived from a study of T-cell reconstitution after alpha-beta-depleted transplantation in children. CDR1 and CDR2 (germline): SGHVS, FQNEAQ. Trimming cost V 1 base and J 5 bases; bases outside gene matches: 10. The CDR3 runs to 17 residues. For TCRbeta, the library was prepared with unique molecular identifiers. Each CDR3 protein is one row after TCRdb ran MiXCR on the PCR reads. The sample includes some 490,000 distinct CDR3 sequences, under 15% seen only once; the top ten take over 5.5%. The sequence was obtained from a human donor who donated a stem cell graft to a child with combined immunodeficiency. Sequencing used PBMCs from the stem cell graft donor, obtained from the stem cell graft. The chain recombines TRBV7-8 with TRBJ2-3, with TRBD1 matching 9 bases. In DNA form, the CDR3 reads TGTGCCAGCAGCTTAGGGGCTGGGACAGGGATGAAAGATACGCAGTATTTT. Translated: CASSLGAGTGMKDTQYF.